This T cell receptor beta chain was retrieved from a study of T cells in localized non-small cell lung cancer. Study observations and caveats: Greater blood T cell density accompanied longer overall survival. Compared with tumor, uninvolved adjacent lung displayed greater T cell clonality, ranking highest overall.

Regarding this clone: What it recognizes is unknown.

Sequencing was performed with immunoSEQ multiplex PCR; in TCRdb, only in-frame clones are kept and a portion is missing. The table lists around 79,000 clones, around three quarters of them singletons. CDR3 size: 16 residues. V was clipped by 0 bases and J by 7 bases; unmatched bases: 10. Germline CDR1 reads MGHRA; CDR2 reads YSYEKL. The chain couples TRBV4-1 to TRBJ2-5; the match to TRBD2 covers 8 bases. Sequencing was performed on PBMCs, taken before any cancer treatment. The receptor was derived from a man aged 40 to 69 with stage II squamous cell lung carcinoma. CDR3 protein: CASSQDVTSGLVTQYF. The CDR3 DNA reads TGCGCCAGCAGCCAAGACGTCACTAGCGGACTTGTGACCCAGTACTTC.